The 13 T cell receptor beta chains reported below all come from one sample, sequenced in a study of control samples from healthy donors and cancer patients. Sequencing was performed with immunoSEQ multiplex PCR; in TCRdb, only in-frame clones are kept and a portion is missing. In the table there are under 95,000 clones, approximately 84% of which are singletons. Sequencing was carried out using blood. Receptors were obtained from a man in his fifties or sixties in good health.

V is TRBV18 and J is TRBJ1-2, with a weak D call TRBD1 (5 bases). Germline V gene data show CDR1 as KGHSH and CDR2 as LQKENI. V lost 3 bases to trimming and J lost 3 bases, with 11 bases between them. The CDR3 is made up of 14 amino acids. The CDR3: CASSPGVTDYGYTF. As DNA, the CDR3 is TGTGCCAGCTCACCGGGGGTTACCGACTATGGCTACACCTTC.

This sequence joins TRBV7-2 and TRBJ1-6; the D gene is possibly TRBD1 (5 bases). V was shortened by 8 bases and J by 10 bases, with 12 bases between the two germline ends. The CDR3 is made up of 12 amino acids. CDR1 is SGHTA, CDR2 FQGNSA, per germline. The CDR3 protein is CASRSGSSPLHF. In nucleotides, the CDR3 is TGTGCCAGCCGTTCAGGGTCCTCACCCCTCCACTTT.

This sequence joins TRBV10-3 and TRBJ2-2; D uncertain. The germline CDR1 and CDR2 sequences are ENHRY and SYGVKD. V lost 3 bases and J 4 bases, leaving 9 bases between the germline ends. The CDR3 consists of 14 residues. CDR3 DNA: TGTGCCATCAGTGACAGGTCGAGCACCGGGGAGCTGTTTTTT. Translated, it gives CAISDRSSTGELFF.

This chain's CDR3 is CASSEYIRTELSGYTF. CDR3 sequence (DNA): TGTGCCAGCAGTGAATATATCAGGACAGAACTCTCTGGCTACACCTTC. V and J are TRBV25-1 and TRBJ1-2; a possible D gene is TRBD1 (6 bases). Germline V gene sequence: CDR1 MGHDK, CDR2 SYGVNS. The CDR3 is 16 residues long. With 0 bases removed from V and 7 bases from J, the gap between germline ends came to 18 bases.

In its sample, this clone was seen a few times. The V call is TRBV5-1, the J call TRBJ2-7; D may be TRBD2 (5 bases). Germline V gene sequence: CDR1 SGHRS, CDR2 YFSETQ. CDR3 length: 15 residues. V was pared by 0 bases and J by 4 bases, with 14 bases between. DNA for the CDR3: TGCGCCAGCAGCTTGGGTTTATCGGGGTTTTACGAGCAGTACTTC. Its translation: CASSLGLSGFYEQYF.

DNA for the CDR3: TGTGCCAGCAGCCTGAGGGGACAGGGAGGTGAGCAGTTCTTC. This sequence encodes CASSLRGQGGEQFF. The chain employs TRBV9 and TRBJ2-1; 9 bases match TRBD1. Germline assignment: CDR1 SGDLS and CDR2 YYNGEE. The junction had 8 bases not matched to a gene; V was cut back by 4 bases and J by 9 bases. The CDR3 is made up of 14 amino acids.

This clone has only one observation. The genes are TRBV18 and TRBJ2-1; D remains ambiguous. Germline assignment: CDR1 KGHSH and CDR2 LQKENI. The CDR3 loop spans 16 amino acids. V was shortened by 5 bases and J by 0 bases, with 14 bases between the two germline ends. This CDR3 is CASSTGLLSSYNEQFF. CDR3 coding DNA: TGTGCCAGCTCAACCGGCCTACTCAGCTCCTACAATGAGCAGTTCTTC.

This sequence joins TRBV2 and TRBJ1-6, with TRBD1 identical over 7 bases. Germline CDR1 SNHLY, CDR2 FYNNEI. The length of the CDR3 is 13 residues. J lost 6 bases, V lost 11 bases, and 7 bases had no gene match. The CDR3 DNA reads TGTGCCTTTGGGACAGTACCTAATTCACCCCTCCACTTT. Translation: CAFGTVPNSPLHF.

This clone appeared a few times. The chain combines TRBV4-1 with TRBJ2-7; 10 positions match TRBD1. Germline CDR1 MGHRA, CDR2 YSYEKL. The CDR3 is 16 residues long. The V gene end was trimmed by 5 bases and the J gene end by 2 bases; junction bases not matched to a gene: 9. The CDR3 loop reads CASSVTGGNPPYEQYF. The CDR3 region has the DNA TGCGCCAGCAGCGTGACAGGGGGCAACCCCCCCTACGAGCAGTACTTC.

The J gene is TRBJ2-1, the V gene TRBV4-1, with TRBD2 matching 10 bases. The V gene end was trimmed by 3 bases and the J gene end by 6 bases; junction bases not matched to a gene: 11. Germline values: CDR1 MGHRA, CDR2 YSYEKL. The CDR3 totals 17 residues. The CDR3 DNA is TGCGCCAGCAGCCATGTAGCGGGAGGCCCGCTGGGCAATGAGCAGTTCTTC. Translating gives CASSHVAGGPLGNEQFF.

This clone is a singleton in its sample. The chain couples TRBV12-5 to TRBJ1-5; D possibly corresponds to TRBD1 (6 bases). Germline CDR1 LGHNT, CDR2 FRNRAP. The V end was cut by 5 bases, the J end by 10 bases, with 21 bases between. The CDR3 consists of 15 residues. For the CDR3, the DNA is TGTGCTAGTGGTCCTTCCCAGGGGCTAACCGGCCCCCAGCATTTT. It codes for CASGPSQGLTGPQHF.

V is TRBV4-2 and J is TRBJ1-4; the D is unclear. CDR3 length: 12 residues. Trimming pared 2 bases from V and 8 bases from J, leaving 6 bases between. CDR1 LGHNA and CDR2 YNFKEQ come from the germline V gene. CDR3 DNA sequence: TGTGCCAGCAGCCAATTGGGGGAAAAACTGTTTTTT. As protein: CASSQLGEKLFF.

The J gene is TRBJ1-4, the V gene TRBV7-9; D is perhaps TRBD1 (5 bases). The germline V gene has CDR1 SEHNR and CDR2 FQNEAQ (reference sequence). V was trimmed by 3 bases and J by 1 base, leaving 6 bases between them. The CDR3 is made up of 14 amino acids. The CDR3 sequence is CASSLRGTNEKLFF. The CDR3 DNA follows: TGTGCCAGCAGCTTGAGGGGAACTAATGAAAAACTGTTTTTT.